One sample yielded the 7 T cell receptor beta chains listed below, sequenced in a study of blood T cell repertoires in COVID-19. TCRdb's table, derived via immunoSEQ multiplex PCR, lists solely in-frame clones and lacks some. The sample lists approximately 170,000 clones, 65% to 85% occurring once. Source material: PBMCs or T cells enriched from blood (not recorded which). All receptors come from a man aged 40-49 years who had recovered from COVID-19.

This clone was seen only a few times. CDR3: CASSPDSWPEAFF. The CDR3 coding sequence is TGTGCCAGCAGTCCGGACAGTTGGCCTGAAGCTTTCTTT. The chain combines TRBV12-3 or TRBV12-4 with TRBJ1-1, with D perhaps matching TRBD1 (6 bases). This CDR3 region has 13 residues. Between the trimmed V and J ends, which lost 5 bases and 6 bases, there was a span of 13 bases.

The chain carries TRBV20-1 and TRBJ2-1; 13 nucleotides match TRBD2. Trimming took 3 bases from V and 4 from J; bases not matched to a gene: 9. Germline assignment: CDR1 DFQATT and CDR2 SNEGSKA (reference sequence). CDR3 length: 17 amino acids. The CDR3 loop reads CSASPVLAGGRYNEQFF. In DNA form, the CDR3 reads TGCAGTGCTAGTCCCGTACTAGCGGGGGGGCGATACAATGAGCAGTTCTTC.

The chain joins TRBV19 to TRBJ1-4, with unresolved D. The CDR3 runs to 15 residues. Germline CDR1 reads LNHDA; CDR2 reads SQIVND (reference sequence). V was shortened by 6 bases and J by 4 bases, with 15 bases between the two germline ends. The CDR3 here is CASSEGEWSNEKLFF. The DNA for the CDR3 is TGTGCCAGTAGCGAGGGAGAATGGAGTAATGAAAAACTGTTTTTT.

The rearrangement uses TRBV5-4 and TRBJ2-5; 8 bases fit TRBD2. Looked up from germline, CDR1 is SGHNT and CDR2 is YYREEE (reference sequence). Trimming took 3 bases from V and 4 from J; bases not matched to a gene: 14. This CDR3 comprises 17 residues. CDR3 in amino acids: CASSWGLGSSQRETQYF. CDR3 DNA sequence: TGTGCCAGCAGCTGGGGACTAGGTTCATCCCAGCGAGAGACCCAGTACTTC. Full variable domain (remainder filled in from reference TRBV5-4 and TRBJ2-5): ETGVTQSPTHLIKTRGQQVTLRCSSQSGHNTVSWYQQALGQGPQFIFQYYREEENGRGNFPPRFSGLQFPNYSSELNVNALELDDSALYLCASSWGLGSSQRETQYFGPGTRLLVL.

The chain combines TRBV5-4 with TRBJ2-3, with D perhaps matching TRBD2 (7 bases). The CDR3 covers 15 residues. In germline, CDR1 is SGHNT, CDR2 YYREEE (reference sequence). The V end lost 2 bases, the J end lost 2 bases, and 12 bases lay between the germline ends. Written as DNA, the CDR3 is TGTGCCAGCAGCTTCTGGGGGGGCCCCACAGATACGCAGTATTTT. This sequence encodes CASSFWGGPTDTQYF. Full variable domain (outside the CDR3, taken from reference TRBV5-4 and TRBJ2-3): ETGVTQSPTHLIKTRGQQVTLRCSSQSGHNTVSWYQQALGQGPQFIFQYYREEENGRGNFPPRFSGLQFPNYSSELNVNALELDDSALYLCASSFWGGPTDTQYFGPGTRLTVL.

The V and J genes are TRBV5-1 and TRBJ2-1, with 7 positions matching TRBD1. With V trimmed by 1 base and J by 7 bases, 8 bases remained unmatched. The CDR3 length is 15 residues. Germline CDR1 SGHRS, CDR2 YFSETQ. Here the CDR3 reads CASSLRQGVGNEQFF. For the CDR3, the DNA is TGCGCCAGCAGCTTGCGACAGGGTGTAGGAAATGAGCAGTTCTTC.

The V call is TRBV19, the J call TRBJ2-2, with 10 bases lining up with TRBD1. This CDR3 has 15 residues. The junction had 5 bases not matched to a gene; V was cut back by 5 bases and J by 5 bases. The germline CDR1 and CDR2 sequences are LNHDA and SQIVND (reference sequence). CDR3 loop: CASSPPGQGTGELFF. CDR3 coding DNA: TGTGCCAGTAGTCCTCCGGGACAGGGGACCGGGGAGCTGTTTTTT.